The 26 T cell receptor beta chains listed next were all sequenced from one sample in a study of T cell repertoires in cytomegalovirus infection. Their antigen targets remain unknown. Each CDR3 protein is one row after TCRdb ran MiXCR on the reads. Of some 940,000 distinct CDR3 sequences in the sample, approximately 31% are singletons; the top ten hold around an eighth. Specimen: cultured CD8+ T cells from PBMCs, collected from culture after CMV antigen stimulation. Receptor source: a human donor in good health (CMV status not recorded). Some clones in this sample may be carry-over from other donors' samples.

The CDR3: CASSRSLDPYPDNEQFF. The CDR3 nucleotides read TGTGCCAGCAGCCGAAGCCTGGACCCTTACCCGGACAATGAGCAGTTCTTC. The rearrangement links TRBV11-2 to TRBJ2-1; D gene ambiguous. Germline lookup yields CDR1 SGHAT and CDR2 FQNNGV. The V end was cut by 5 bases, the J end by 5 bases, with 22 bases between. The length of the CDR3 is 17 residues.

The chain combines TRBV4-1 with TRBJ1-1; D remains ambiguous. Trimming stripped 1 base from V and 7 bases from J, with 4 bases between. The CDR3 spans 11 residues. CDR1 is MGHRA, CDR2 YSYEKL, per germline. The CDR3 bases are TGCGCCAGCAGCCAAGGGATTGAAGCTTTCTTT. This codes for CASSQGIEAFF.

V gene TRBV6-6 combines with J gene TRBJ2-7, with 9 bases matching TRBD2. V was clipped by 5 bases and J by 3 bases; unmatched bases: 8. The CDR3 is made up of 15 amino acids. From germline, CDR1 is MNHNY and CDR2 SVGAGI (reference sequence). The CDR3 reads CASSLLAGENYEQYF. The CDR3 DNA is TGTGCCAGCAGTCTTTTAGCGGGGGAGAACTACGAGCAGTACTTC.

This clonotype was found a few times. This sequence joins TRBV7-6 and TRBJ2-1, with D perhaps given as TRBD1 or TRBD2 (5 bases each). The CDR3 spans 16 residues. Trimming removed 1 base from V and 5 bases from J, with 15 bases in between. Germline V lookup: CDR1 SGHVS, CDR2 FNYEAQ. CDR3 loop: CASSLESWGSHNEQFF. CDR3 bases: TGTGCCAGCAGCTTAGAATCCTGGGGGTCACACAATGAGCAGTTCTTC.

This clonotype turned up a few times. The DNA for the CDR3 is TGCAGCGTTGACGGGCGGGGGGGCGAGGAGACCCAGTACTTC. Translation gives CSVDGRGGEETQYF. The chain couples TRBV29-1 to TRBJ2-5; 9 bases align to TRBD2. This CDR3 is built from 14 residues. Germline trimming cut 3 bases from V and 5 bases from J; bases unmatched to any gene: 7. CDR1 and CDR2 (germline): SQVTM, ANQGSEA.

The chain recombines TRBV12-3 or TRBV12-4 with TRBJ1-2, with D perhaps matching TRBD1 (5 bases). The length of the CDR3 is 14 residues. Trimming cost V 1 base and J 8 bases, with 14 bases left between them. Here the CDR3 reads CASSLGPGTWGYTF. Here the CDR3 DNA reads TGTGCCAGCAGTTTAGGCCCCGGGACTTGGGGCTACACCTTC.

This clonotype was seen a few times. The rearrangement uses TRBV6-1 and TRBJ2-7; D possibly uses TRBD1 or TRBD2 (5 bases each). The germline gives CDR1 MNHNS, CDR2 SASEGT. This CDR3 is 16 amino acids long. V was pared by 5 bases and J by 0 bases, with 17 bases between. The CDR3 sequence is CASSPPRDGSSYEQYF. The CDR3 DNA reads as TGTGCCAGCAGTCCTCCAAGGGACGGAAGCTCCTACGAGCAGTACTTC.

The gene calls are TRBV27 and TRBJ2-7, with D possibly being TRBD1 (6 bases). CDR3 length equals 13 residues. Trimming removed 6 bases from V and 3 bases from J, with 12 bases in between. Germline CDR1 is MNHEY and CDR2 is SMNVEV (reference sequence). CDR3 region: CASRPGHLYEQYV. As DNA, the CDR3 is TGTGCCAGCAGACCGGGACACCTCTACGAGCAGTACGTC.

This chain links TRBV7-2 with TRBJ2-4; TRBD2 matches at 8 bases. CDR1 is SGHTA, CDR2 FQGNSA, per germline. The V and J ends lost 1 base and 3 bases, in that order; junction bases with no gene match: 5. The CDR3 has 16 residues. In nucleotides, the CDR3 is TGTGCCAGCAGCTTAGGGGCGGGGGGCCTCAAAAACATTCAGTACTTC. Its translation is CASSLGAGGLKNIQYF.

The rearrangement joins TRBV27 to TRBJ2-2; no clear D. The V end lost 0 bases, the J end lost 7 bases, and 6 bases lay between the germline ends. Germline V gives CDR1 MNHEY, CDR2 SMNVEV (reference sequence). The CDR3 runs to 13 residues. CDR3 in DNA: TGTGCCAGCAGTTTATCAGGGAACGGGGAGCTGTTTTTT. Its protein is CASSLSGNGELFF.

Many counts were recorded for this clonotype. The V and J genes are TRBV12-3 or TRBV12-4 and TRBJ2-2; the D gene is possibly TRBD1 (5 bases). V dropped 7 bases and J dropped 2 bases, with 14 bases sitting between them. The CDR3 is 15 amino acids. This CDR3 reads CASIRGLINTGELFF. As DNA, the CDR3 is TGTGCCAGCATTAGGGGATTAATAAACACCGGGGAGCTGTTTTTT.

This clonotype was observed many times. CDR3 region: CASSPPEGAMETQYF. Written as DNA, the CDR3 is TGTGCCAGCAGCCCTCCAGAGGGGGCGATGGAGACCCAGTACTTC. The chain carries TRBV7-9 and TRBJ2-5; 7 bases match TRBD1. Per the germline V gene, CDR1 is SEHNR and CDR2 is FQNEAQ (reference sequence). V trimming: 5 bases; J trimming: 5 bases; junction bases outside the gene matches: 11. This CDR3 comprises 15 residues.

This clonotype was seen a single time. The gene calls are TRBV19 and TRBJ2-1, with D uncertain. CDR3 length equals 12 residues. CDR1 LNHDA and CDR2 SQIVND come from the germline V gene (reference sequence). V was pared by 1 base and J by 8 bases, with 6 bases between. The chain's CDR3 is CASSIGMDEQFF. CDR3 DNA sequence: TGTGCCAGTAGTATAGGAATGGATGAGCAGTTCTTC.

This clonotype was picked up a small number of times. The chain recombines TRBV6-2 or TRBV6-3 with TRBJ1-1, with 8 bases that match TRBD1. The CDR3 covers 14 residues. The ends lost 11 bases at V and 6 bases at J; junction bases unmatched: 14. From germline, CDR1 is MNHEY and CDR2 SVGEGT. The DNA of the CDR3 is TGTGCCTCAGCCCCCGCAGGGGGCGCGGCTGAAGCTTTCTTT. Its protein product is CASAPAGGAAEAFF.

CDR3 nucleotide sequence: TGTGCCAGCAGCCCTACTCTCTCAGGGGGGTATGGCTACACCTTC. It is translated as CASSPTLSGGYGYTF. V and J are TRBV14 and TRBJ1-2; TRBD1 aligns across 7 bases. Germline V gene data show CDR1 as SGHDN and CDR2 as FVKESK. This CDR3 has 15 amino acids. V shed 4 bases, J shed 5 bases, and the junction held 10 bases outside the gene matches.

This clonotype was counted a few times. V and J are TRBV7-9 and TRBJ2-7; tentatively, D is TRBD1 (6 bases). V was trimmed by 5 bases and J by 5 bases, leaving 25 bases between them. Germline CDR1 and CDR2: SEHNR and FQNEAQ (reference sequence). The CDR3 is made up of 17 amino acids. CDR3 amino acids: CASSPEGVARGNHEQYF. CDR3 DNA: TGTGCCAGCAGCCCAGAGGGCGTAGCCAGGGGTAACCACGAGCAGTACTTC.

This clonotype was counted ten times or more. CDR3 protein: CASSEPGRHSYEQYF. The CDR3 nucleotides read TGTGCCAGCAGTGAACCGGGACGGCATTCCTACGAGCAGTACTTC. V is TRBV6-1 and J is TRBJ2-7; D tentatively reads TRBD1 or TRBD2 (5 bases each). The CDR3 covers 15 residues. Germline CDR1 is MNHNS and CDR2 is SASEGT. The V and J ends lost 2 bases and 1 base respectively, with 12 bases between them.

The J gene is TRBJ1-5, the V gene TRBV12-3 or TRBV12-4, with D possibly being TRBD1 (6 bases). The CDR3 spans 19 residues. Trimming left V 4 bases short and J 4 bases short, with 26 bases between. CDR3 sequence reads: CASSSFRDISLKGNQPQHF. CDR3 bases: TGTGCCAGCAGTTCTTTCCGGGACATCTCTCTCAAAGGGAATCAGCCCCAGCATTTT.

Notes on this clonotype: Mismatch with germline at one junction end may stem from a read error. This rearrangement joins TRBV27 to TRBJ2-3, with D possibly TRBD2 on 5 matching bases. Germline V lookup: CDR1 MNHEY, CDR2 SMNVEV (reference sequence). The CDR3 runs to 13 residues. CDR3 residues: CANSFGGTDTQYF. CDR3 in DNA: TGTGCCAACAGTTTCGGGGGCACAGATACGCAGTATTTT.

The gene calls are TRBV20-1 and TRBJ2-5, with 10 bases matching TRBD2. J was trimmed by 4 bases and V by 6 bases; bases with no gene match: 14. Germline values: CDR1 DFQATT, CDR2 SNEGSKA (reference sequence). The CDR3 consists of 16 residues. DNA for the CDR3: TGCAGTGCCTATGAAGCGGGGGGGCAGTCTTCAGAGACCCAGTACTTC. Its protein product is CSAYEAGGQSSETQYF.

This clonotype turned up a few times. The CDR3 DNA is TGTGCCAGCAGTTTAGGGCAGGCGAGGGGTGGCTACACCTTC. Encoded protein: CASSLGQARGGYTF. The chain has TRBV27 and TRBJ1-2, with a tentative D call TRBD1 (5 bases). The CDR3 runs 14 residues. V was cut by 2 bases and J by 7 bases, with 14 bases left in between. Germline V CDR1 and CDR2: MNHEY, SMNVEV (reference sequence).

The chain links TRBV20-1 to TRBJ2-7; D remains unclear. The ends were cut back, 3 bases at V and 0 bases at J, with 15 bases in the middle. Germline V gene sequence: CDR1 DFQATT, CDR2 SNEGSKA (reference sequence). The CDR3 is 15 residues long. CDR3: CSASPLNYSSYEQYV. In nucleotides, the CDR3 is TGCAGTGCTAGTCCCCTAAATTATTCCTCCTACGAGCAGTACGTC.

The chain is built from TRBV6-5 and TRBJ1-1; no definite D call. Between the trimmed V and J ends, which lost 6 bases and 0 bases, there was a span of 17 bases. Germline CDR1 is MNHEY and CDR2 is SVGAGI. The CDR3 covers 16 residues. CDR3 region: CASSRGGPQMNTEAFF. The CDR3 DNA sequence: TGTGCCAGCAGCCGTGGCGGCCCGCAGATGAACACTGAAGCTTTCTTT.

This chain uses TRBV19 with TRBJ2-7, with D tentatively TRBD1 (5 bases). This CDR3 has 15 amino acids. Trimming left V 3 bases short and J 7 bases short, with 19 bases between. Germline CDR1 is LNHDA and CDR2 is SQIVND (reference sequence). The CDR3: CASSMSGSGMGEQYF. The CDR3 region has the DNA TGTGCCAGTAGTATGTCCGGTTCAGGGATGGGGGAGCAGTACTTC.

This clonotype was seen a handful of times. The J gene is TRBJ1-1, the V gene TRBV6-2 or TRBV6-3; D possibly corresponds to TRBD1 (5 bases). The CDR3 covers 14 residues. Germline V gene sequence: CDR1 MNHEY, CDR2 SVGEGT. With 6 bases removed from V and 1 base from J, the gap between germline ends came to 12 bases. As DNA, the CDR3 is TGTGCCAGCAGGATGACAGCCCCGAACACTGAAGCTTTCTTT. This gives the protein CASRMTAPNTEAFF.

This clonotype was seen more than once but under ten times. The rearrangement uses TRBV4-2 and TRBJ2-7; D uncertain. V lost 0 bases to trimming and J lost 6 bases, with 3 bases between them. Germline CDR1 reads LGHNA; CDR2 reads YNFKEQ. The CDR3 spans 11 residues. The CDR3 DNA is TGTGCCAGCAGCCAAGATATCGAGCAGTACTTC. It translates to CASSQDIEQYF.